These T cell receptor beta chains were read from a single sample in a study of cytomegalovirus exposure and HLA in healthy donors. The protocol was immunoSEQ multiplex PCR, while the TCRdb copy is restricted to in-frame clones and leaves out a portion. The sample lists about 57,000 clones, around 83% occurring once. The sequenced material came from PBMCs. The receptor source for this set is a man aged 25-45 years in good health and CMV-seronegative. The CDR3 runs from the conserved cysteine through the conserved F or W. D genes are given only for firm matches. Size is omitted from some rows. Given values are once, few, many or a class for expanded clones.

J: TRBJ2-3; size: -; D: TRBD2; V: TRBV2; DNA: TGTGCCAGCAGCCGGACTAGCGACACAGATACGCAGTATTTT; CDR3: CASSRTSDTDTQYF
J: TRBJ2-7; size: -; D: TRBD1; V: TRBV9; DNA: TGTGCCAGCAGCTACAGGGGCTACGAGCAGTACTTC; CDR3: CASSYRGYEQYF
J: TRBJ2-3; size: -; D: TRBD2; V: TRBV6-5; DNA: TGTGCCAGCGCCCCCGTAGCGGGAGCGGATACGCAGTATTTT; CDR3: CASAPVAGADTQYF
J: TRBJ2-5; size: -; D: TRBD2; V: TRBV6-1; DNA: TGTGCCAGCAGTGAGCGGCAGCTTGGACTAGCGGGGGATACCCAGTACTTC; CDR3: CASSERQLGLAGDTQYF
J: TRBJ1-3; size: -; D: -; V: TRBV13; DNA: TGTGCCAGCAGCTTAGAGAGACCTGGAGGGGACACCATATATTTT; CDR3: CASSLERPGGDTIYF
J: TRBJ2-5; size: -; D: -; V: TRBV11-2; DNA: TGTGCCAGCAGCTTAGATCCCTACCAAGAGACCCAGTACTTC; CDR3: CASSLDPYQETQYF
J: TRBJ2-1; size: -; D: TRBD1; V: TRBV18; DNA: TGTGCCAGCTCAAGGACAGGGGGTGCCAATGAGCAGTTCTTC; CDR3: CASSRTGGANEQFF
J: TRBJ1-5; size: -; D: TRBD1; V: TRBV14; DNA: TGTGCCAGCAGCCACCAGGGGGATCAGCCCCAGCATTTT; CDR3: CASSHQGDQPQHF
J: TRBJ2-7; size: -; D: TRBD2; V: TRBV29-1; DNA: TGCAGCGCCGAAGGGACTAGCGGGAGGGCCCACGAGCAGTACTTC; CDR3: CSAEGTSGRAHEQYF
J: TRBJ2-7; size: -; D: TRBD1; V: TRBV7-2; DNA: TGTGCCAGCAGCTTAGCGGTGACAGGGGCCTACGAGCAGTACTTC; CDR3: CASSLAVTGAYEQYF
J: TRBJ2-2; size: -; D: TRBD1; V: TRBV4-1; DNA: TGCGCCAGCAGCCCCGGACAGGGGGCGCGCACCGGGGAGCTGTTTTTT; CDR3: CASSPGQGARTGELFF
J: TRBJ2-1; size: -; D: TRBD1; V: TRBV7-9; DNA: TGTGCCAGCAGCGGGGGGGACAGGGTCGTACTTAATGAGCAGTTCTTC; CDR3: CASSGGDRVVLNEQFF
J: TRBJ1-1; size: -; D: TRBD1; V: TRBV5-1; DNA: TGCGCCAGCAGCTTAAGAGCAACAGGGGCGGAAGCTTTCTTT; CDR3: CASSLRATGAEAFF
J: TRBJ2-5; size: -; D: TRBD1; V: TRBV7-6; DNA: TGTGCCAGCAGACCCCTACAGGGGAAGTTAGTGGAGACCCAGTACTTC; CDR3: CASRPLQGKLVETQYF
J: TRBJ2-2; size: -; D: TRBD1; V: TRBV30; DNA: TGTGCCTGGACCCTCCCAGGAAGGGGGCGGGCCGGGGAGCTGTTTTTT; CDR3: CAWTLPGRGRAGELFF
J: TRBJ1-2; size: few; D: TRBD1; V: TRBV29-1; DNA: TGCAGCGTTGACGTTTCCGGGACAGGATCTAGGGGCTACACCTTC; CDR3: CSVDVSGTGSRGYTF
J: TRBJ2-1; size: -; D: -; V: TRBV7-8; DNA: TGTGCCAGCAGCTGGGCGGGGTATTCGTACAATGAGCAGTTCTTC; CDR3: CASSWAGYSYNEQFF
J: TRBJ2-1; size: -; D: TRBD2; V: TRBV5-1; DNA: TGCGCCAGCAGCTTGGATATAGCGGGAGGCCACAATGAGCAGTTCTTC; CDR3: CASSLDIAGGHNEQFF
J: TRBJ2-1; size: -; D: -; V: TRBV6-5; DNA: TGTGCCAGCAGTTACAGTAGCGTGAATGAGCAGTTCTTC; CDR3: CASSYSSVNEQFF
J: TRBJ1-2; size: -; D: -; V: TRBV7-9; DNA: TGTGCCAGCAGCTTAGTCGTGACATATTATGGCTACACCTTC; CDR3: CASSLVVTYYGYTF
J: TRBJ2-7; size: -; D: TRBD1; V: TRBV2; DNA: TGTGCCATCTCGGACAGGAGCTCCTACGAGCAGTACTTC; CDR3: CAISDRSSYEQYF
J: TRBJ1-2; size: -; D: TRBD1; V: TRBV6-1; DNA: TGTGCCAGCAGTACGGGACAGTACTATGGCTACACCTTC; CDR3: CASSTGQYYGYTF
J: TRBJ1-3; size: -; D: -; V: TRBV5-5; DNA: TGTGCCAGCAGCTTTCCCGGGACAACCTCTGGAAACACCATATATTTT; CDR3: CASSFPGTTSGNTIYF
J: TRBJ1-1; size: few; D: -; V: TRBV6-6; DNA: TGTGCCAGCAGTCCCCGTTCAGGGGTCGCTGAAGCTTTCTTT; CDR3: CASSPRSGVAEAFF
J: TRBJ2-5; size: -; D: TRBD2; V: TRBV6-1; DNA: TGTGCCAGCAGTGGGGGGGGAAACCAGGAGACCCAGTACTTC; CDR3: CASSGGGNQETQYF
J: TRBJ2-3; size: -; D: -; V: TRBV27; DNA: TGTGCCAGCAGTTTATCGTCCCGAGTCACTAGCACAGATACGCAGTATTTT; CDR3: CASSLSSRVTSTDTQYF
J: TRBJ1-2; size: -; D: TRBD1; V: TRBV6-6; DNA: TGTGCCAGCAGTTATACCGGGGACAGGGATGGCTACACCTTC; CDR3: CASSYTGDRDGYTF
J: TRBJ1-2; size: once; D: -; V: TRBV7-9; DNA: TGTGCCAGCAGCTACCCTATCAGCGGGGTAACCTATGGCTACACCTTC; CDR3: CASSYPISGVTYGYTF
J: TRBJ2-4; size: few; D: -; V: TRBV10-3; DNA: TGTGCCATCAGTGAGTCGGACACCGCCAAAAACATTCAGTACTTC; CDR3: CAISESDTAKNIQYF
J: TRBJ1-2; size: -; D: -; V: TRBV9; DNA: TGTGCCAGCAGCGTAGACCCGAGGGAGACCGCTAACTATGGCTACACCTTC; CDR3: CASSVDPRETANYGYTF
J: TRBJ2-7; size: -; D: -; V: TRBV5-1; DNA: TGCGCCAGCAGCTTGGCTCTAAGCGTCGGGCAGTACTTC; CDR3: CASSLALSVGQYF
J: TRBJ1-1; size: -; D: -; V: TRBV9; DNA: TGTGCCAGCAGCGTTGAGGGCCACACTGAAGCTTTCTTT; CDR3: CASSVEGHTEAFF
J: TRBJ2-6; size: few; D: TRBD2; V: TRBV4-2; DNA: TGTGCCAGCAGCCAAGAGCTGGGGGGGTCCAGCTCTGGGGCCAACGTCCTGACTTTC; CDR3: CASSQELGGSSSGANVLTF
J: TRBJ1-2; size: -; D: -; V: TRBV12-5; DNA: TGTGCTAGTGGTTTGGGAACAGACTATGGCTACACCTTC; CDR3: CASGLGTDYGYTF
J: TRBJ2-5; size: -; D: TRBD1; V: TRBV5-1; DNA: TGCGCCAGCAGCTTGGGGATGACCGGGACAGGGAGGGGGACCCAGTACTTC; CDR3: CASSLGMTGTGRGTQYF
J: TRBJ2-7; size: -; D: TRBD2; V: TRBV11-2; DNA: TGTGCCAGCAGCCCATGGACTAGCGGAACCTCCTACGAGCAGTACTTC; CDR3: CASSPWTSGTSYEQYF
J: TRBJ2-1; size: -; D: TRBD1; V: TRBV15; DNA: TGTGCCACCAGCTCCGGGACAGGGGGCTCCAATGAGCAGTTCTTC; CDR3: CATSSGTGGSNEQFF
J: TRBJ2-1; size: -; D: TRBD2; V: TRBV12-5; DNA: TGTGCTAGTGGTTTGGGACTAGCGGGAGGTGAGCAGTTCTTC; CDR3: CASGLGLAGGEQFF
J: TRBJ2-1; size: -; D: TRBD2; V: TRBV7-2; DNA: TGTGCCAGCCTGCCTAGCGGGGGGTCTATGCAGCGGCAGTTCTTC; CDR3: CASLPSGGSMQRQFF
J: TRBJ2-7; size: -; D: TRBD2; V: TRBV19; DNA: TGTGCCAGCCCATGGACTAGCGGGAGGGAAAGACCATACGAGCAGTACTTC; CDR3: CASPWTSGRERPYEQYF
J: TRBJ2-1; size: once; D: TRBD2; V: TRBV12-5; DNA: TGTGCTAGTGGATCAGAGACTAGCGTCGACAATGAGCAGTTCTTC; CDR3: CASGSETSVDNEQFF
J: TRBJ2-5; size: -; D: TRBD2; V: TRBV29-1; DNA: TGCAGCGTCGAGCCCGGGGGGGAGACCCAGTACTTC; CDR3: CSVEPGGETQYF
J: TRBJ2-1; size: -; D: TRBD2; V: TRBV9; DNA: TGTGCCAGCAAGGGTGAAGGGGAGGGCCTTACTGAGCAGTTCTTC; CDR3: CASKGEGEGLTEQFF